Each of the 4 T cell receptor beta chains below was sequenced from the same sample in a study of PD-L1 blockade in urothelial cancer. Time point denoted: pretreatment peripheral blood. Clones were read by immunoSEQ multiplex PCR, and TCRdb kept only the in-frame ones, dropping some. The sample includes roughly 90,000 clones, 80% to 90% seen only once; the top ten take about 0.89%. The specimen comprised PBMCs, sampled around atezolizumab (anti-PD-L1) treatment. The origin of the receptors is a woman aged 80 or older with urothelial cancer.

This chain uses TRBV6-1 with TRBJ1-1; possibly TRBD1 for D (6 bases). Trimming removed 7 bases at V and 1 base at J, with 10 bases between. This CDR3 contains 13 residues. Germline CDR1 reads MNHNS; CDR2 reads SASEGT. The CDR3 nucleotides are TGTGCCAGCATACAACAGGGGAACACTGAAGCTTTCTTT. Protein sequence: CASIQQGNTEAFF.

The CDR3 protein is CATSRDSGANVLTF. CDR3 sequence (DNA): TGTGCCACCAGCAGAGATTCGGGGGCCAACGTCCTGACTTTC. J is TRBJ2-6 and V is TRBV15, with D unresolved. CDR3 length: 14 amino acids. Germline assignment: CDR1 LNHNV and CDR2 YYDKDF (reference sequence). The V gene lost 0 bases and the J gene lost 4 bases, with 4 bases spanning the gap. Looking up the rest from reference TRBV15 and TRBJ2-6 gives the full variable domain: DAMVIQNPRYQVTQFGKPVTLSCSQTLNHNVMYWYQQKSSQAPKLLFHYYDKDFNNEADTPDNFQSRRPNTSFCFLDIRSPGLGDTAMYLCATSRDSGANVLTFGAGSRLTVL.

The genes are TRBV5-1 and TRBJ2-5; possible D gene TRBD2, 6 bases. CDR3 length: 13 amino acids. V lost 0 bases and J 3 bases, leaving 6 bases between the germline ends. Germline values: CDR1 SGHRS, CDR2 YFSETQ. The CDR3 is CASSLGGEETQYF. In nucleotides, the CDR3 is TGCGCCAGCAGCTTGGGGGGGGAAGAGACCCAGTACTTC.

This clone was recorded only once. The CDR3 nucleotides read TGTGCCAGCAGCCCGACAGGGCCCCACGAGCAGTACTTC. Translating it yields CASSPTGPHEQYF. The chain links TRBV7-9 to TRBJ2-7, with 7 bases lining up with TRBD1. Germline trimming cut 5 bases from V and 5 bases from J; bases unmatched to any gene: 6. This CDR3 contains 13 residues. CDR1 is SEHNR and CDR2 is FQNEAQ in the germline V gene (reference sequence).